Below are 16 T cell receptor beta chains sequenced from a single sample in a study of T cells in Graves' hyperthyroidism and ophthalmopathy (dated by TCRdb to between 2018 and 2021). Library preparation used multiplex PCR. TCRdb lists the instrument as Illumina HiSeq 2000. TCR beta CDR3 regions were amplified from RNA transcripts. A first-round RT-PCR of the TCR CDR3 used the HTBI primer set with the Qiagen OneStep RT-PCR kit. TCRdb reworked the public reads: Q25 trimming with fastp, MiXCR clone assembly, productive beta chains retained. Merged by CDR3 protein, the rows form single entries marked with the most common genes and DNA. This sample comprises 450,000 to 650,000 distinct CDR3 sequences, roughly 20% of them detected only once. The ten biggest clones cover more than 20% of the sample. The sample taken for sequencing was blood. The source of these receptors is a man between 18 and 35 years old with Graves' hyperthyroidism.

This clonotype appeared many times. This chain joins TRBV12-3 or TRBV12-4 and TRBJ1-5, with 8 bases matching TRBD1. With 4 bases clipped from V and 2 bases from J, the junction kept 4 bases outside the gene matches. The CDR3 has 15 residues. CDR3 amino acids: CASSWTGRGNQPQHF. The CDR3 bases are TGTGCCAGCAGTTGGACAGGGAGGGGCAATCAGCCCCAGCATTTT.

The chain is built from TRBV20-1 and TRBJ2-1, with 10 bases that match TRBD2. In germline, CDR1 is DFQATT, CDR2 SNEGSKA (reference sequence). The CDR3 is 15 amino acids. The J segment lost 10 bases and the V segment lost 6 bases, leaving 15 bases of the junction unmatched. CDR3 DNA: TGCAGTGCCCCCAGGACTAGCGGCCTTGGAGAGGAGCAGTTCTTC. Amino acid sequence: CSAPRTSGLGEEQFF.

This clonotype has ten or more counts. The rearrangement joins TRBV11-3 to TRBJ1-1, with 9 bases fitting TRBD1. This CDR3 is 15 amino acids long. V lost 5 bases and J lost 5; bases outside the gene matches: 9. The germline V gene has CDR1 SGHNT and CDR2 YENEEA. CDR3: CASSAADRGRTEAFF. The CDR3 DNA reads TGTGCCAGCAGCGCCGCGGACAGGGGAAGGACTGAAGCTTTCTTT. Combining the CDR3 with reference TRBV11-3 and TRBJ1-1 gives the whole variable domain EAGVVQSPRYKIIEKKQPVAFWCNPISGHNTLYWYLQNLGQGPELLIRYENEEAVDDSQLPKDRFSAERLKGVDSTLKIQPAELGDSAVYLCASSAADRGRTEAFFGQGTRLTVV.

There are many counts of this clonotype. J is TRBJ2-2 and V is TRBV19; a weak D match, TRBD2 (5 bases). Germline V gives CDR1 LNHDA, CDR2 SQIVND (reference sequence). Trimming removed 3 bases from V and 6 bases from J, with 11 bases in between. The CDR3 has 14 residues. Written as DNA, the CDR3 is TGTGCCAGTAGTATGGATAAGAGGGCCGGGGAGCTGTTTTTT. Its translation: CASSMDKRAGELFF.

This clonotype turned up a few times. This chain uses TRBV6-2 or TRBV6-3 with TRBJ1-5, with D tentatively TRBD1 (5 bases). The CDR3 length is 19 residues. V was clipped by 7 bases and J by 8 bases, with 33 bases between them. Germline CDR1 MNHEY, CDR2 SVGEGT. Here the CDR3 DNA reads TGTGCCAGCACCCTAAGCCGGGGCAGGAGGTTTGGGAAAGTTGAGCCCCAGCATTTT. Amino acids: CASTLSRGRRFGKVEPQHF.

Concerning this clonotype itself: This sequence may be a read error, since a much larger clone differs from it by one base. The chain joins TRBV30 to TRBJ1-2, with TRBD1 as a possible D gene (5 bases). This CDR3 region has 14 residues. V lost 0 bases, J lost 14 bases, and 22 bases lay in between. The germline gives CDR1 GTSNPN, CDR2 SVGIG (reference sequence). The CDR3 is CAWSVKPSPRDGTF. In DNA, the CDR3 is TGTGCCTGGAGTGTAAAGCCATCCCCCAGGGATGGAACCTTC.

Many counts were recorded for this clonotype. The V call is TRBV6-1, the J call TRBJ2-5; 10 bases agree with TRBD2. CDR3 length: 15 amino acids. The J segment lost 4 bases and the V segment lost 8 bases, leaving 10 bases of the junction unmatched. Germline lookup yields CDR1 MNHNS and CDR2 SASEGT. The CDR3 here is CASSWTSGGTETQYF. Here the CDR3 DNA reads TGTGCCAGCTCATGGACTAGCGGAGGTACAGAGACCCAGTACTTC.

This clonotype was counted at least ten times. The genes are TRBV6-5 and TRBJ2-5; 13 bases agree with TRBD2. This CDR3 spans 17 amino acids. V shed 4 bases and J 2 bases; nucleotides not matched to a gene: 7. In germline, CDR1 is MNHEY, CDR2 SVGAGI. CDR3 DNA sequence: TGTGCCAGCAGTTTCCGGACTAGCGGGGGTCCTCAAGAGACCCAGTACTTC. Amino acids: CASSFRTSGGPQETQYF.

A few counts support this clonotype. V usage is TRBV11-1 and J usage is TRBJ2-2, with unresolved D. Per the germline V gene, CDR1 is SGHAT and CDR2 is FQDESV (reference sequence). V shed 6 bases and J shed 3 bases, with 11 bases lying between them. This CDR3 comprises 14 residues. CDR3 protein: CASRLIGDTGELFF. The CDR3, as DNA: TGTGCCAGCAGGTTAATAGGCGACACCGGGGAGCTGTTTTTT.

This clonotype appeared many times. This sequence joins TRBV19 and TRBJ2-7; possibly TRBD1 or TRBD2 for D (6 bases each). V shed 3 bases and J shed 5 bases, with 17 bases lying between them. In germline, CDR1 is LNHDA, CDR2 SQIVND (reference sequence). The CDR3 consists of 15 residues. CDR3 nucleotides: TGTGCCAGTAGTATGGTGCAGGGGATAGCGGACGAGCAGTACTTC. This gives the protein CASSMVQGIADEQYF.

This clonotype has ten or more counts. The chain carries TRBV6-5 and TRBJ2-7; D unclear. The germline CDR1 and CDR2 sequences are MNHEY and SVGAGI. Trimming removed 6 bases at V and 2 bases at J, with 5 bases between. CDR3 length: 11 amino acids. This chain's CDR3 is CASRGTYEQYF. CDR3 DNA sequence: TGTGCCAGCAGAGGTACCTACGAGCAGTACTTC.

In its sample, this clonotype was seen many times. This chain uses TRBV6-1 with TRBJ2-5; unclear D gene. Trimming took 2 bases from V and 3 from J, leaving 7 bases between them. Germline CDR1 is MNHNS and CDR2 is SASEGT. This CDR3 spans 13 amino acids. The DNA of the CDR3 is TGTGCCAGCAGTGAAATCCCGAAAGAGACCCAGTACTTC. Residues: CASSEIPKETQYF.

J is TRBJ2-5 and V is TRBV13; possible D gene TRBD1, 6 bases. CDR3 length equals 14 residues. Trimming pared 3 bases from V and 4 bases from J, leaving 12 bases between. Per the germline V gene, CDR1 is PRHDT and CDR2 is FYEKMQ (reference sequence). The CDR3 here is CASSFRQERETQYF. The CDR3 bases are TGTGCCAGCAGCTTTAGACAGGAACGAGAGACCCAGTACTTC.

This rearrangement joins TRBV6-5 to TRBJ1-5; TRBD1 agrees at 9 bases. The trim removed 4 bases at V and 5 bases at J, leaving 9 bases unmatched. The germline CDR1 and CDR2 sequences are MNHEY and SVGAGI. This CDR3 contains 16 residues. CDR3 nucleotide sequence: TGTGCCAGCAGTTCCACCGGGACAGGGACCCATCAGCCCCAGCATTTT. Amino acid sequence: CASSSTGTGTHQPQHF.

The V call is TRBV12-5, the J call TRBJ2-2, with 7 bases that match TRBD1. Germline lookup yields CDR1 LGHNT and CDR2 FRNRAP. The CDR3 runs 15 residues. V lost 6 bases and J lost 0; bases outside the gene matches: 4. In DNA, the CDR3 is TGTGCTAGTGGACGGGACAGTCCGAACACCGGGGAGCTGTTTTTT. This codes for CASGRDSPNTGELFF.

Worth noting for this clonotype: Since no conserved phenylalanine or tryptophan closes the CDR3, a read error is the likely cause. The J gene is TRBJ2-5, the V gene TRBV18, with D unresolved. Trimming took off 3 bases at V and 1 base at J, with 6 bases between the two ends. The CDR3 has 13 residues. Germline V gene sequence: CDR1 KGHSH, CDR2 LQKENI. In nucleotides, the CDR3 is TGTGCCAGCTCACCGGGCAGCCAAGAGACCCAGTACTAC. This gives the protein CASSPGSQETQYY.